This TCR beta chain was recorded in a study of OX40 agonist ivuxolimab in advanced cancers. CDR3 length: 15 residues. V dropped 4 bases and J dropped 2 bases, with 14 bases sitting between them. Looked up from germline, CDR1 is KGHSH and CDR2 is LQKENI. The assay was immunoSEQ multiplex PCR, and TCRdb's table has in-frame clones only and misses some. This table holds about 54,000 clones, 80% to 95% found once. Sequencing used CD4+ or CD8+ T cells sorted from blood, obtained in a trial of the OX40 agonist ivuxolimab. This receptor was obtained from an adult with an advanced solid tumor such as melanoma, head and neck, liver or kidney cancer. The chain recombines TRBV18 with TRBJ2-5; the D gene is possibly TRBD1 (6 bases). CDR3 amino acids: CASSLITGLQETQYF. The CDR3 bases are TGTGCCAGCTCACTAATAACAGGGTTACAAGAGACCCAGTACTTC.